This TCR beta chain was obtained from a study of response to subunit inactivated influenza vaccine. General study points: It was suggested by the authors that few new T cells are recruited by each seasonal influenza vaccination.

Germline CDR1 is KGHDR and CDR2 is SFDVKD. V was cut by 4 bases and J by 8 bases, with 11 bases left in between. The CDR3 sequence is 13 residues long. In TCRdb, the RT-PCR reads were re-called with MiXCR into one record per CDR3 protein. The repertoire has 530,000 or so distinct CDR3 sequences, 12% of them found once; the top ten carry roughly 10%. This clonotype appeared a few times. Its specificity is unknown. The clonotype originates from a man aged 45-65 years who received an inactivated influenza vaccine. The chain combines TRBV24-1 with TRBJ2-1; D not resolved. Sequencing was performed on PBMCs from blood, taken on the day of vaccination. The CDR3 is CATSDPRIDEQFF. CDR3 DNA sequence: TGTGCCACCAGTGACCCCCGGATCGATGAGCAGTTCTTC.